The 22 T cell receptor beta chains presented below share a single source sample, sequenced in a study of blood T cell repertoires in COVID-19. TCRdb keeps only in-frame clones here, not all; method: immunoSEQ multiplex PCR. The table shows fewer than 250,000 clones, with 80% to 90% occurring only once. Sequencing used peripheral blood. Receptor source: a woman aged 70 to 79 with active or convalescent COVID-19.

The V call is TRBV5-1, the J call TRBJ2-7; 8 bases line up with TRBD1. V shed 0 bases and J 6 bases; nucleotides not matched to a gene: 11. Germline assignment: CDR1 SGHRS and CDR2 YFSETQ. This CDR3 has 16 amino acids. The CDR3 here is CASSLGLVTGGGEQYF. CDR3 sequence (DNA): TGCGCCAGCAGCTTGGGTCTAGTTACAGGGGGTGGCGAGCAGTACTTC.

The rearrangement links TRBV5-4 to TRBJ2-1, with 7 nucleotides matching TRBD2. Germline lookup yields CDR1 SGHNT and CDR2 YYREEE (reference sequence). The CDR3 covers 16 residues. The junction had 15 bases not matched to a gene; V was cut back by 4 bases and J by 8 bases. The CDR3 nucleotides are TGTGCCAGCAGCGCCTGGACTAGGTCGGGTACCGATGAGCAGTTCTTC. Translated, it gives CASSAWTRSGTDEQFF.

This clone has just one count. This chain joins TRBV30 and TRBJ2-2; 11 bases match TRBD2. CDR3 length: 15 residues. Trimming cost V 0 bases and J 6 bases; bases outside gene matches: 3. The germline V gene encodes CDR1 GTSNPN and CDR2 SVGIG (reference sequence). DNA of the CDR3: TGTGCCTGGAGTGTAGTTAGCGGGAGGGCCGGGGAGCTGTTTTTT. It is translated as CAWSVVSGRAGELFF.

The chain is built from TRBV3-1 (or the pseudogene TRBV3-2) and TRBJ2-1; tentative D call: TRBD2 (5 bases). The CDR3 contains 15 residues. Trimming left V 1 base short and J 6 bases short, with 13 bases between. Looked up from germline, CDR1 is LGHDT and CDR2 is YNNKEL (reference sequence). The CDR3 reads CASSQGTPAPNEQFF. CDR3 coding DNA: TGTGCCAGCAGCCAAGGGACTCCAGCCCCCAATGAGCAGTTCTTC.

The gene calls are TRBV11-3 and TRBJ2-1, with 11 bases fitting TRBD1. Germline V gives CDR1 SGHNT, CDR2 YENEEA. The CDR3 totals 17 residues. V was pared by 5 bases and J by 0 bases, with 6 bases of the junction left unmatched. The CDR3 reads CASSPRTGGASYNEQFF. CDR3 bases: TGTGCCAGCAGCCCACGGACAGGGGGCGCCTCCTACAATGAGCAGTTCTTC. The full variable domain, in which reference TRBV11-3 and TRBJ2-1 provide the parts outside the CDR3, is EAGVVQSPRYKIIEKKQPVAFWCNPISGHNTLYWYLQNLGQGPELLIRYENEEAVDDSQLPKDRFSAERLKGVDSTLKIQPAELGDSAVYLCASSPRTGGASYNEQFFGPGTRLTVL.

V is TRBV21-1 and J is TRBJ1-1. TRBV21-1 is recorded as a pseudogene. CDR3 size: 15 residues. The CDR3 sequence: CASSKPSRGNTEAFF. The CDR3 bases are TGTGCCAGCAGCAAACCGTCCCGGGGGAACACTGAAGCTTTCTTT.

The V gene is TRBV7-9, the J gene TRBJ2-1; 7 bases agree with TRBD1. Trimming at V came to 1 base and at J to 6 bases, leaving 6 bases not matched to a gene. The CDR3 consists of 15 residues. Looked up from germline, CDR1 is SEHNR and CDR2 is FQNEAQ (reference sequence). Here the CDR3 reads CASSLGVTGSNEQFF. The DNA of the CDR3 is TGTGCCAGCAGCTTAGGTGTGACAGGGTCCAATGAGCAGTTCTTC.

This chain uses TRBV7-9 with TRBJ1-4; D is unresolved. Trimming cost V 2 bases and J 4 bases, with 14 bases left between them. The CDR3 runs to 16 residues. The germline gives CDR1 SEHNR, CDR2 FQNEAQ (reference sequence). CDR3 in amino acids: CASSLWATRYNEKLFF. Here the CDR3 DNA reads TGTGCCAGCAGCTTATGGGCCACGAGATATAATGAAAAACTGTTTTTT.

To note about this clone: One junction end disagrees with the germline gene, perhaps due to a read error. The chain recombines TRBV7-9 with TRBJ1-1; TRBD1 matches 7 bases. The length of the CDR3 is 13 residues. The germline V gene encodes CDR1 SEHNR and CDR2 FQNEAQ (reference sequence). The CDR3 nucleotides read TGTGCCAGCAGCTCTCAGGGGGACACTGAGGCTTTCTTT. Translation gives CASSSQGDTEAFF. Complete variable domain (other parts from reference TRBV7-9 and TRBJ1-1): DTGVSQNPRHKITKRGQNVTFRCDPISEHNRLYWYRQTLGQGPEFLTYFQNEAQLEKSRLLSDRFSAERPKGSFSTLEIQRTEQGDSAMYLCASSSQGDTEAFFGQGTRLTVV.

This clone appeared many times. J is TRBJ2-7 and V is TRBV5-1; D is possibly TRBD2 (6 bases). Trimming shortened V by 0 bases and J by 3 bases, and 7 bases separated the two germline ends. CDR1 and CDR2 (germline): SGHRS, YFSETQ. The CDR3 contains 13 residues. The CDR3 coding sequence is TGCGCCAGCAGCTTGGTCGGGGGCTACGAGCAGTACTTC. Translated: CASSLVGGYEQYF.

The V call is TRBV5-1, the J call TRBJ2-3; TRBD2 matches 12 bases. The V segment lost 1 base and the J segment 4 bases; nucleotides outside the gene matches: 7. This CDR3 contains 17 residues. From germline, CDR1 is SGHRS and CDR2 YFSETQ. The CDR3 coding sequence is TGCGCCAGCAGCTTGAGGTCGCTAGCGGGAGGGGCAGATACGCAGTATTTT. Translated, it gives CASSLRSLAGGADTQYF.

CDR3 loop: CASSSTGGGGTQYF. In DNA form, the CDR3 reads TGTGCCAGCAGCTCGACAGGGGGCGGGGGGACCCAGTACTTC. This chain connects TRBV7-2 to TRBJ2-5; the match to TRBD1 covers 10 bases. V shed 4 bases and J 7 bases; nucleotides not matched to a gene: 6. This CDR3 spans 14 amino acids. Germline V gene data show CDR1 as SGHTA and CDR2 as FQGNSA.

This clone showed up just once. The chain employs TRBV24-1 and TRBJ2-3; 10 bases align to TRBD2. V was pared by 3 bases and J by 4 bases, with 6 bases of the junction left unmatched. The CDR3 extends over 16 amino acids. Germline CDR1 KGHDR, CDR2 SFDVKD. The CDR3 region is CATSDGSSGSSDTQYF. Written as DNA, the CDR3 is TGTGCCACCAGTGATGGATCTAGCGGGAGTTCAGATACGCAGTATTTT.

This clone has only one observation. This chain uses TRBV13 with TRBJ2-5, with D perhaps TRBD2 (5 bases). Trimming shortened V by 6 bases and J by 1 base, and 9 bases separated the two germline ends. The CDR3 loop spans 13 amino acids. Per the germline V gene, CDR1 is PRHDT and CDR2 is FYEKMQ (reference sequence). CDR3 bases: TGTGCCAGCAGTCGGACTTTCCAAGAGACCCAGTACTTC. This encodes CASSRTFQETQYF. Full variable domain (rest looked up from reference TRBV13 and TRBJ2-5): AAGVIQSPRHLIKEKRETATLKCYPIPRHDTVYWYQQGPGQDPQFLISFYEKMQSDKGSIPDRFSAQQFSDYHSELNMSSLELGDSALYFCASSRTFQETQYFGPGTRLLVL.

This clone was counted once. V gene TRBV27 combines with J gene TRBJ1-1; D not certain. V was shortened by 8 bases and J by 0 bases, with 13 bases between the two germline ends. This CDR3 is built from 14 residues. Germline V gene sequence: CDR1 MNHEY, CDR2 SMNVEV (reference sequence). For the CDR3, the DNA is TGTGCCAGCCGAGGGAGGTCCATGAACACTGAAGCTTTCTTT. It translates to CASRGRSMNTEAFF.

The rearrangement links TRBV6-1 to TRBJ1-2; 8 bases are shared with TRBD1. Per the germline V gene, CDR1 is MNHNS and CDR2 is SASEGT. With V trimmed by 3 bases and J by 5 bases, 5 bases remained unmatched. The CDR3 extends over 14 amino acids. The DNA for the CDR3 is TGTGCCAGCAGTGAGAGGACAGGGCAATATGGCTACACCTTC. This sequence encodes CASSERTGQYGYTF.

This chain links TRBV5-1 with TRBJ2-3; perhaps TRBD1 as D (5 bases). The CDR3 runs 14 residues. Trimming took 0 bases from V and 2 from J, leaving 7 bases between them. The V gene's germline CDR1 is SGHRS and CDR2 YFSETQ. DNA of the CDR3: TGCGCCAGCAGCTTGGAAGGGGACACAGATACGCAGTATTTT. Amino acid sequence: CASSLEGDTDTQYF.

This chain links TRBV28 with TRBJ1-3; the match to TRBD1 covers 7 bases. Losses at the gene ends were 5 bases for V and 2 bases for J; bases not matched to a gene: 9. Looked up from germline, CDR1 is MDHEN and CDR2 is SYDVKM. The CDR3 has 16 amino acids. The CDR3 DNA is TGTGCCAGCAGTCCCCCTCGACAGGGACCTGGAAACACCATATATTTT. It codes for CASSPPRQGPGNTIYF.

This chain uses TRBV9 with TRBJ2-1; 7 bases align to TRBD2. Trimming at V came to 3 bases and at J to 1 base, leaving 4 bases not matched to a gene. CDR3 length equals 15 residues. The germline V gene has CDR1 SGDLS and CDR2 YYNGEE. CDR3 amino acids: CASSASGTSYNEQFF. For the CDR3, the DNA is TGTGCCAGCAGCGCCAGCGGGACTTCCTACAATGAGCAGTTCTTC.

The rearrangement uses TRBV6-5 and TRBJ1-2; the D gene is possibly TRBD1 (5 bases). Germline loops: CDR1 MNHEY, CDR2 SVGAGI. V was shortened by 0 bases and J by 7 bases, with 9 bases between the two germline ends. The CDR3 consists of 13 residues. The CDR3 nucleotides read TGTGCCAGCAGTTACTCGCGCGGGACTGGCTACACCTTC. Its protein product is CASSYSRGTGYTF.

The chain is built from TRBV6-5 and TRBJ1-2; 8 nucleotides align to TRBD1. With V trimmed by 6 bases and J by 14 bases, 11 bases remained unmatched. The CDR3 covers 12 residues. In germline, CDR1 is MNHEY, CDR2 SVGAGI. CDR3 region: CASRFDRGGKTF. The CDR3 nucleotides are TGTGCCAGCAGATTCGACAGGGGAGGGAAGACCTTC.

J is TRBJ2-3 and V is TRBV11-2; 9 positions match TRBD1. Germline V gene lookup returns CDR1 SGHAT and CDR2 FQNNGV. Germline trimming cut 1 base from V and 4 bases from J; bases unmatched to any gene: 6. The CDR3 is 16 residues long. The CDR3 bases are TGTGCCAGCAGCTTAGGTGGACAGGGGTGGGCAGATACGCAGTATTTT. It is translated as CASSLGGQGWADTQYF.